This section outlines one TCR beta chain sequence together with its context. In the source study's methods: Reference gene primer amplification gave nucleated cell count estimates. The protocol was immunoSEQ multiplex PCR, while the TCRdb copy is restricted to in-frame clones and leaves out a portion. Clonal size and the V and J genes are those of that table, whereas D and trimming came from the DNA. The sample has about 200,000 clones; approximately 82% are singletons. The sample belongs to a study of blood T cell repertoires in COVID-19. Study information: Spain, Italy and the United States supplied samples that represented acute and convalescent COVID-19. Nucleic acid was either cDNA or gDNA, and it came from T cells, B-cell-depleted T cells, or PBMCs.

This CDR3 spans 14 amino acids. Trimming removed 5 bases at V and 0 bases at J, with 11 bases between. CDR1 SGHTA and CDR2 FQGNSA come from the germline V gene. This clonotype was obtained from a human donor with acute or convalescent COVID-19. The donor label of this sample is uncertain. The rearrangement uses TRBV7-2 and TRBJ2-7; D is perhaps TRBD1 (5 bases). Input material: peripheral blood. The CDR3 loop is CASSIGHISYEQYF. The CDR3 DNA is TGTGCCAGCAGCATCGGACACATCTCCTACGAGCAGTACTTC.